This T cell receptor beta chain was obtained from a study of shared clonotypes between healthy human individuals. Background on the study: Three plates were used per donor for CD4 naive, three for CD4 memory, two for CD8 naive and one for CD8 memory. Study results and limitations: Incompleteness in sorted-subset sequencing, despite large depth, was shown by rarefaction.

A word on this clone: The antigen is unknown.

Terminally differentiated effector memory CD45RA+ cells were excluded by CCR7 positive selection of CD45RO-negative cells. Healthy HIV-negative adults with no recent acute infections or vaccinations were recruited as donors. The CDR3 is made up of 14 amino acids. The germline CDR1 and CDR2 sequences are MDHEN and SYDVKM. V dropped 3 bases and J dropped 2 bases, with 10 bases sitting between them. Under the authors' procedure: Filtering was not the same, since immunoSEQ gave junction-only sequences without quality scores. The protocol was immunoSEQ multiplex PCR, while the TCRdb copy is restricted to in-frame clones and leaves out a portion. V and J calls and clone size come straight from that table; D and trimming were deduced from the DNA. The repertoire includes millions of clones, about 92% of them detected once, and 1.5% to 2% sits in the top ten.

The clonotype comes from a man between 18 and 29 years old in good health. Some clones in this sample may be carry-over from other donors' samples. The chain employs TRBV28 and TRBJ1-1; D ambiguous. The sample comprised naive CD8+ T cells from PBMCs. The CDR3 coding sequence is TGTGCCAGCAGTTTCCCGGAGGATAACACTGAAGCTTTCTTT. As protein: CASSFPEDNTEAFF.